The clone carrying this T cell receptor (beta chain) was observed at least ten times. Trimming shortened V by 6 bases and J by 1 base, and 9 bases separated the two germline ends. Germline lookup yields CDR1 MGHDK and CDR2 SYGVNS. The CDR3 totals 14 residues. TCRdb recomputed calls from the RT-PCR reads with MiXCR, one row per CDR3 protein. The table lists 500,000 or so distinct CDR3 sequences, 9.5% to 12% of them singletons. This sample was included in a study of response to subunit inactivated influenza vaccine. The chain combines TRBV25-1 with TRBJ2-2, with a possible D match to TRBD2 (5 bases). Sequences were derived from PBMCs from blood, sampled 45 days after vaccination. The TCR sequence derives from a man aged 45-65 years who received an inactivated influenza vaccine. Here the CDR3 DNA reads TGTGCCAGCAGGGGCGGAGGGAACACCGGGGAGCTGTTTTTT. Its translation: CASRGGGNTGELFF.